This T cell receptor (beta chain) was profiled in a study of glioma-infiltrating T cells. Amplification of TCR alpha and beta CDR3 regions from RNA used iRepertoire nested multiplex PCR. MiXCR, applied by TCRdb to the multiplex PCR reads, yields one record per CDR3 protein. The sample records more than 85,000 distinct CDR3 sequences, around 25% being singletons. Germline V gene sequence: CDR1 MNHEY, CDR2 SVGEGT. CDR3 length equals 14 residues. J lost 9 bases, V lost 4 bases, and 3 bases had no gene match. Study-wide findings and caveats: Very few CDR3 sequences were shared between tissue and blood.

This clonotype was seen many times. Its specificity is not known. The material sequenced was glioma tissue, nonneoplastic brain tissue, or PBMCs (not recorded which). The chain uses TRBV6-2 or TRBV6-3 and TRBJ2-1; 13 bases are a match to TRBD2. The receptor was derived from a human donor with low-grade glioma or glioblastoma, undergoing nonglioma brain surgery, or in good health (not recorded which). The CDR3 protein is CASSSRTSGSEQFF. The CDR3 coding sequence is TGTGCCAGCAGTTCCCGGACTAGCGGGAGTGAGCAGTTCTTC.